The rows below give T cell receptor beta chains drawn from one sample of a study of blood T cell repertoires in COVID-19. Sequencing used immunoSEQ multiplex PCR; TCRdb keeps in-frame clones, though not all of them. The table includes about 240,000 clones, about four fifths detected once. Material: peripheral blood. These receptors all come from an elderly woman with acute or convalescent COVID-19. CDR3s include the opening cysteine and the closing phenylalanine or tryptophan. Each record gives: J gene, V gene, clone size, CDR3 protein. The listing skips clone size in some rows; elsewhere it reads once, few, many or a size class.

TRBJ2-7 TRBV7-2 - CASSFGYSYGQTLSYEQYF
TRBJ2-1 TRBV28 - CASSANYNEQFF
TRBJ1-6 TRBV28 - CASSFGGWNSPLHF
TRBJ1-6 TRBV7-8 few CASSRTGGEGSPLHF
TRBJ2-7 TRBV2 - CASSDARGGYEQYF
TRBJ2-5 TRBV7-2 - CASSLGLAGGQETQYF
TRBJ1-2 TRBV4-1 - CASSPTHRGQDRSYGYTF
TRBJ2-5 TRBV5-1 - CASSVSGGAKETQYF
TRBJ1-5 TRBV12-3/TRBV12-4 - CASSGTGSQPQHF
TRBJ1-2 TRBV3-1/TRBV3-2 - CASSRDREWGYTF
TRBJ1-5 TRBV19 - CASSIMAGVSNQPQHF
TRBJ2-5 TRBV5-1 - CASSLRPSEGTQYF
TRBJ2-3 TRBV6-6 - CASSHMGTGVRRTSTDTQYF
TRBJ2-5 TRBV4-1 - CASSQSRGPNQETQYF
TRBJ2-7 TRBV6-6 - CASSLTGSVAYEQYF
TRBJ1-4 TRBV5-4 once CASSPGSRGEKLFF
TRBJ1-2 TRBV12-3/TRBV12-4 once CASSYRDAYGYTF
TRBJ1-1 TRBV3-1/TRBV3-2 - CASSRSGTGGTEAFF
TRBJ1-4 TRBV29-1 - CSVEGRGGEKLFF
TRBJ1-4 TRBV2 few CASKRDRGGEKLFF